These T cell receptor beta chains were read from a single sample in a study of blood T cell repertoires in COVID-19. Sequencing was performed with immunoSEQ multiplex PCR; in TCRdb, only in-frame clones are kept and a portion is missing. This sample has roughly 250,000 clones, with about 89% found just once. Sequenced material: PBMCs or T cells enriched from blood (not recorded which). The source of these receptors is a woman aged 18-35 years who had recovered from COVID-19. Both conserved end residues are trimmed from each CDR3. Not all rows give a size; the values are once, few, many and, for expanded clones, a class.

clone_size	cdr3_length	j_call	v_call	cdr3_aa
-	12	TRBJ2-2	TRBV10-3	AISEPTGTGELF
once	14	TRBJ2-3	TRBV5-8	ASSLWGQGDTDTQY
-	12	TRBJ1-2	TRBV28	ASSRQGLDYGYT
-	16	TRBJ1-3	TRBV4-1	ASSQAFGTGFSGNTIY
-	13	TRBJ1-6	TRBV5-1	ASSLRQGTGSPLH
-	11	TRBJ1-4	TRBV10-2	ASRSSTNEKLF
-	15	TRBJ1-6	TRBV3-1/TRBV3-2	ASSPGKKGSSNSPLH
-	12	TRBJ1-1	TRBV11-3	ASSLAGVNTEAF
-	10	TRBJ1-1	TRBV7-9	ASSPPGGKAF
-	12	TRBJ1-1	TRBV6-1	ASSEARGYTEAF
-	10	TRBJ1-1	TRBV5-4	ASSLDGYEAF
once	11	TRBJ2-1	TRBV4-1	ASSQPLNNEQF